Included here is one T cell receptor beta chain sequence, with context. The data derive from a study of blood T cell repertoires in COVID-19. Sequenced by immunoSEQ multiplex PCR; TCRdb stores in-frame clones only, minus some. Of 200,000 to 300,000 clones listed, around 86% are singletons. The TCR originated in a woman aged 40 to 50 with acute COVID-19. Material: PBMCs or T cells enriched from blood (not recorded which).

The CDR3 region has the DNA TGTGCCAGCATCCCAGAGGCTCCCGTGAGGGGCTACACCTTC. This encodes CASIPEAPVRGYTF. The chain joins TRBV21-1 to TRBJ1-2. TRBV21-1 is termed a pseudogene. The CDR3 spans 14 residues.